The T cell receptor beta chain under discussion was sequenced for a study of T cell repertoires in cytomegalovirus infection. As for the study in general: It can be stated that public TCR beta signatures indicated CMV infection as well as a matching HLA type.

Using its own MiXCR run on the reads, TCRdb lists one record per CDR3 protein. The sample has approximately 990,000 distinct CDR3 sequences, approximately 31% seen once. CDR1 is MNHEY, CDR2 SMNVEV, per germline (reference sequence). The V end lost 6 bases, the J end lost 7 bases, and 16 bases lay between the germline ends. CDR3 length: 13 residues. Findings and limits, study-wide: CMV-specific HLA-C-restricted TCR beta clonotypes dominated the ex vivo response.

This clonotype was counted between two and nine times. Its antigen is not identified. The sample in question was cultured CD8+ T cells from PBMCs, obtained from culture after CMV antigen stimulation. The clonotype comes from a human donor in good health (CMV status not recorded). Some clones in this sample may be carry-over from other donors' samples. The V and J genes are TRBV27 and TRBJ2-7, with D tentatively TRBD1 (7 bases). CDR3 protein: CASSEFPGGEQYF. The CDR3 DNA is TGTGCCAGCAGCGAATTCCCAGGGGGGGAGCAGTACTTC.